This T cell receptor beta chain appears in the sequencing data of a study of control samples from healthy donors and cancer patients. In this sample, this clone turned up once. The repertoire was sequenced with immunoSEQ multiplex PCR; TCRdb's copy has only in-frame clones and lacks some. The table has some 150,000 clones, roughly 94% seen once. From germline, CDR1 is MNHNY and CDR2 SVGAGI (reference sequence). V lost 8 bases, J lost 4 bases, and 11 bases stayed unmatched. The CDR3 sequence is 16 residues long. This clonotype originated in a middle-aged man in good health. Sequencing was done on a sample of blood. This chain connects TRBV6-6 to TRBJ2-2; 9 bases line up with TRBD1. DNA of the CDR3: TGTGCCAGCTCACGTGGAGGACAGGGGCCCACCGGGGAGCTGTTTTTT. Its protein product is CASSRGGQGPTGELFF.